The sequence of this T cell receptor (beta chain) was determined in a study of cytomegalovirus exposure and HLA in healthy donors. CDR1 and CDR2 (germline): SGHNT, YYREEE (reference sequence). CDR3 length equals 12 residues. With 4 bases removed from V and 6 bases from J, the gap between germline ends came to 9 bases. As regards this clone: The antigen remains unidentified.

Study-wide points: Through in vitro validation, three CMV-associated chains were shown to be specific for CMV antigens. Clusters of TCRs from the first cohort tended to co-occur in the 100 to 150 validation repertoires (as a later analysis found).

Sequenced by immunoSEQ multiplex PCR; TCRdb stores in-frame clones only, minus some. The table records around 300,000 clones, approximately 86% of them present only once. The chain links TRBV5-4 to TRBJ2-3, with D hard to call. The clonotype originates from a woman aged 25 to 39 in good health and CMV-seropositive. The sequenced sample was PBMCs. This CDR3 is CASSKEMDTQYF. CDR3 nucleotides: TGTGCCAGCAGCAAGGAGATGGATACGCAGTATTTT.